A selection of T cell receptor beta chains follows, all from one sample in a study of cytomegalovirus exposure and HLA in healthy donors. Measured with immunoSEQ multiplex PCR; TCRdb has only the in-frame clones, and not every one. The sample has some 140,000 clones, under 80% seen once. Source material: PBMCs. The receptors here all came from a man younger than 30 in good health and CMV-seropositive. Each CDR3 is given with its conserved first and last residue. A D gene is named only where the DNA matches it firmly. Not every row has a clone size; where given, it reads once, few, many or a size class.

j_call d_call v_call clone_size cdr3_nt cdr3_aa
TRBJ1-3 . TRBV13 . TGTGCCAGCAGCTTAGGCAGGGGCGGAAACACCATATATTTT CASSLGRGGNTIYF
TRBJ2-3 . TRBV4-3 . TGCGCCAGCAGCCAAGGAGGTCTCGCTAGCACAGATACGCAGTATTTT CASSQGGLASTDTQYF
TRBJ2-5 TRBD2 TRBV7-6 . TGTGCCAGCAGCTTCCGAAAACTAGCGGGGGAGACCCAGTACTTC CASSFRKLAGETQYF
TRBJ2-1 . TRBV7-9 once TGTGCCAGCAGCTCCCGCCTGGGCCAGCAGTTCTTC CASSSRLGQQFF
TRBJ2-7 . TRBV4-3 once TGCGCCAGCAGCCCAATGGGGGGTTCCTACGAGCAGTACTTC CASSPMGGSYEQYF
TRBJ1-4 . TRBV27 . TGTGCCAGCAGTTCAGGACAGACAACTAATGAAAAACTGTTTTTT CASSSGQTTNEKLFF
TRBJ1-1 . TRBV29-1 . TGCAGCGTTGGGGGGGGGCGTAGCACTGAAGCTTTCTTT CSVGGGRSTEAFF
TRBJ1-5 . TRBV28 few TGTGCCAGCAGATACAAAAATCAGCCCCAGCATTTT CASRYKNQPQHF
TRBJ1-6 . TRBV2 . TGTGCCAGCAGTGAAGCACCGGGGTTAAGGGCTGATTCACCCCTCCACTTT CASSEAPGLRADSPLHF
TRBJ1-1 . TRBV5-1 few TGCGCCAGCAGTCTTCAGGCAGGCTACACTGAAGCTTTCTTT CASSLQAGYTEAFF
TRBJ1-1 . TRBV11-2 few TGTGCCAGCAGCTTGGTCAGGACTGAAGCTTTCTTT CASSLVRTEAFF
TRBJ1-3 . TRBV4-1 . TGCGCCAGCAGCCAAGGGGCAGGTAACCACTCTGGAAACACCATATATTTT CASSQGAGNHSGNTIYF
TRBJ2-3 TRBD2 TRBV19 . TGTGCCAGTAGTATTGTTAGCGGGGGGGATACGCAGTATTTT CASSIVSGGDTQYF
TRBJ1-1 . TRBV12-2 . TGTGCAAGTCGCTTTGGGCCAACTGAGCGGACTTTCTTTACCCGTCTTGAAGCTTTCTTT CASRFGPTERTFFTRLEAFF
TRBJ1-1 . TRBV7-6 few TGTGCCAGCAGCTTAGGCAGGGGAAGCACTGAAGCTTTCTTT CASSLGRGSTEAFF
TRBJ1-1 . TRBV2 . TGTGCCAGCAGTGAAGAGGAACTAGTAGGGAACACTGAAGCTTTCTTT CASSEEELVGNTEAFF
TRBJ2-1 . TRBV2 . TGTGCCAGCAGTGAAGATCGCACAGGACTAAGAAATGAGCAGTTCTTC CASSEDRTGLRNEQFF
TRBJ2-2 . TRBV28 . TGTGCCAGCAGTTTACAGGGGGAGGCCGGGGAGCTGTTTTTT CASSLQGEAGELFF
TRBJ1-5 TRBD1 TRBV27 . TGTGCCAGCAGTTTCGGGACAGGGTACAATCAGCCCCAGCATTTT CASSFGTGYNQPQHF
TRBJ2-5 . TRBV28 . TGTGCCAGCAGGCCGGGGGACCAAGAGACCCAGTACTTC CASRPGDQETQYF
TRBJ2-5 TRBD1 TRBV5-1 . TGCGCCAGCAGCTTAGCTGGACAGGGCTCACCTCTTCAAGAGACCCAGTACTTC CASSLAGQGSPLQETQYF
TRBJ2-7 TRBD1 TRBV5-4 . TGTGCCAGCCATAGGGGGCGCGAGCAGTACTTC CASHRGREQYF
TRBJ1-2 TRBD1 TRBV2 . TGTGCCAGCAGTAGGGGACAGGACTATGGCTACACCTTC CASSRGQDYGYTF